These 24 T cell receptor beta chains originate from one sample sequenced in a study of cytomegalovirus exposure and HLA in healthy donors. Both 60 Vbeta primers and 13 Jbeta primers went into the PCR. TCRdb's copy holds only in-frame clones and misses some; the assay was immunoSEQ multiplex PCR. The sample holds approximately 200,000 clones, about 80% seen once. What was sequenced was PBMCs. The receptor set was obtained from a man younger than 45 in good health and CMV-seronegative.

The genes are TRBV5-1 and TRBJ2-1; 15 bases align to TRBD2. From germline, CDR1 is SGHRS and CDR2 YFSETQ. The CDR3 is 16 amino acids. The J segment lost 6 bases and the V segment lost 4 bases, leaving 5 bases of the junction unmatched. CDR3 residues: CASSAGTSGRSNEQFF. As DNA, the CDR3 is TGCGCCAGCAGCGCCGGGACTAGCGGGAGGTCCAATGAGCAGTTCTTC.

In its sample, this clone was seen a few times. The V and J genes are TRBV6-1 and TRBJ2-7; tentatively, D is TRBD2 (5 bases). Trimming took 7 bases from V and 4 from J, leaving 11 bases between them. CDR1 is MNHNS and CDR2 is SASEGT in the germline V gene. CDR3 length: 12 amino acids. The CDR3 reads CASTPSRYEQYF. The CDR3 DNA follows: TGTGCCAGCACACCTAGCAGGTACGAGCAGTACTTC.

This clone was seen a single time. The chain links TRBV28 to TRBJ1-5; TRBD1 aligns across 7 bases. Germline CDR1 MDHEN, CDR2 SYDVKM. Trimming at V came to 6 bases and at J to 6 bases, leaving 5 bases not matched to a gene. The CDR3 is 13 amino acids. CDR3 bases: TGTGCCAGCAGGGAGACAGGGCTTCAGCCCCAGCATTTT. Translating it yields CASRETGLQPQHF.

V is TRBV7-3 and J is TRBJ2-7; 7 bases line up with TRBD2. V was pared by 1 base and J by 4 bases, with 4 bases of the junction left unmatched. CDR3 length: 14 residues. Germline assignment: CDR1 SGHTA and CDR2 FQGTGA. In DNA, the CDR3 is TGTGCCAGCAGCTTAAGCGGGAGTCCGTACGAGCAGTACTTC. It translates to CASSLSGSPYEQYF.

CDR3 sequence reads: CASSEYVTGDFYEQYF. The CDR3 bases are TGTGCCAGCAGTGAATATGTGACAGGAGATTTCTACGAGCAGTACTTC. V usage is TRBV6-1 and J usage is TRBJ2-7; tentative D call: TRBD1 (6 bases). The V end lost 2 bases, the J end lost 3 bases, and 17 bases lay between the germline ends. The CDR3 is 16 amino acids. Germline CDR1 reads MNHNS; CDR2 reads SASEGT.

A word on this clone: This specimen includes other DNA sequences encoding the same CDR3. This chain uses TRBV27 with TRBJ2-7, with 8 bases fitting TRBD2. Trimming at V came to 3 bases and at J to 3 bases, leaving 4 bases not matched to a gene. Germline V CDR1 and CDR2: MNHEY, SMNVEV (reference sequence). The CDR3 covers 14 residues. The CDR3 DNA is TGTGCCAGCAGTTTTGCTAGCGGGCGCTACGAGCAGTACTTC. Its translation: CASSFASGRYEQYF.

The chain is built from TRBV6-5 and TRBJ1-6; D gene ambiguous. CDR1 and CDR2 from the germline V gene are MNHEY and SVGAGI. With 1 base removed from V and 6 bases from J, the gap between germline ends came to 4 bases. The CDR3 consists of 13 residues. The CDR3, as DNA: TGTGCCAGCAGTTACTTATCTAATTCACCCCTCCACTTT. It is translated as CASSYLSNSPLHF.

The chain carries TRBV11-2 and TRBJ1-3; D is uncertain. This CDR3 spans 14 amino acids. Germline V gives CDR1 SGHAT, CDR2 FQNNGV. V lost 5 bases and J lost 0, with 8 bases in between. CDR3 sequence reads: CASSPIFSGNTIYF. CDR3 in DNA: TGTGCCAGCAGCCCTATCTTCTCTGGAAACACCATATATTTT.

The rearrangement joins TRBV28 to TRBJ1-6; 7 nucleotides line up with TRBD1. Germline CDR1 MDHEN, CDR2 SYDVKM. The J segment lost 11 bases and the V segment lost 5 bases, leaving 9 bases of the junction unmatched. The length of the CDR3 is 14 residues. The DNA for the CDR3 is TGTGCCAGCAGTCCCCGGACAGGTCGGCCACCCCTCCACTTT. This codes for CASSPRTGRPPLHF.

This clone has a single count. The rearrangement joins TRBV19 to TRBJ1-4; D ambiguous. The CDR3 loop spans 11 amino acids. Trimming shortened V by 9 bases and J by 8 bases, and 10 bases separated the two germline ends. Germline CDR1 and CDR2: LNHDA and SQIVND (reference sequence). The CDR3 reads CASLAGEKLFF. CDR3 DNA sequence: TGTGCCAGCCTGGCCGGGGAAAAACTGTTTTTT.

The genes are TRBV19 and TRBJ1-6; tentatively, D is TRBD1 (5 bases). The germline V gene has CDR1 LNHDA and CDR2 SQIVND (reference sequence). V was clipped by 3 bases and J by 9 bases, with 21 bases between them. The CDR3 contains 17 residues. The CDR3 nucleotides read TGTGCCAGTAGTATGAAAGTTACGGGGACTTTGGGTTCACCCCTCCACTTT. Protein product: CASSMKVTGTLGSPLHF.

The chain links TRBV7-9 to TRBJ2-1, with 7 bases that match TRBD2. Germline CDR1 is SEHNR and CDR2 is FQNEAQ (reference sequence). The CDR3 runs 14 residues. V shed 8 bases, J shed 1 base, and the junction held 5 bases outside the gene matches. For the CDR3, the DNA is TGTGCCAGCCTGCCAGCGGGGTCCTACAATGAGCAGTTCTTC. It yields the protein CASLPAGSYNEQFF.

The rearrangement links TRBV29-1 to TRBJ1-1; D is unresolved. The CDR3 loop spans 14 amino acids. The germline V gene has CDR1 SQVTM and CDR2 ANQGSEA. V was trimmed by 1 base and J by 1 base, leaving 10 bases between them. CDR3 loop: CSVEGRLTNTEAFF. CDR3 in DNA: TGCAGCGTTGAAGGTCGACTTACGAACACTGAAGCTTTCTTT.

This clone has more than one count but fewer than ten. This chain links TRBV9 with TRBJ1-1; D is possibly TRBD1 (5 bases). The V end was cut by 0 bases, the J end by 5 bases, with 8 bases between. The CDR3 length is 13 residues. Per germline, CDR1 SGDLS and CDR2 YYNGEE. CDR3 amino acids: CASSVARGTEAFF. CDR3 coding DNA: TGTGCCAGCAGCGTAGCTCGGGGGACTGAAGCTTTCTTT.

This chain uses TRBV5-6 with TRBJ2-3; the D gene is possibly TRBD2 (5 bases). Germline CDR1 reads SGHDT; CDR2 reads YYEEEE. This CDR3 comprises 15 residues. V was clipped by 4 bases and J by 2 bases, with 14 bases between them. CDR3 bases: TGTGCCAGCAGCCCGGGCCGGGGTTACACAGATACGCAGTATTTT. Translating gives CASSPGRGYTDTQYF.

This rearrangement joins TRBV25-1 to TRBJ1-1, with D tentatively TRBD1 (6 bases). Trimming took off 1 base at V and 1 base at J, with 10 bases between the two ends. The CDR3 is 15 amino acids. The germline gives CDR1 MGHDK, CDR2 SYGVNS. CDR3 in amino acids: CASSELDRGNTEAFF. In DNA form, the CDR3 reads TGTGCCAGCAGTGAATTGGACAGAGGGAACACTGAAGCTTTCTTT.

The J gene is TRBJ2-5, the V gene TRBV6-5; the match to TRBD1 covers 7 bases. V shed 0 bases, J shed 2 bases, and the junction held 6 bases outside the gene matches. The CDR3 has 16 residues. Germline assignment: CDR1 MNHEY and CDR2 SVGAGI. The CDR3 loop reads CASSYSFRTGQETQYF. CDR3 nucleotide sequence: TGTGCCAGCAGTTACTCATTTAGGACAGGACAAGAGACCCAGTACTTC.

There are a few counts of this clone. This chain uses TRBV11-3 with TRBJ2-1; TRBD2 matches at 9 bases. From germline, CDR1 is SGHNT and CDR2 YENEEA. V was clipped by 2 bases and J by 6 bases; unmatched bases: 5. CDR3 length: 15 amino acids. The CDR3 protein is CASSLLSSGTNEQFF. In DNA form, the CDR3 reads TGTGCCAGCAGCTTACTTTCTAGCGGGACCAATGAGCAGTTCTTC. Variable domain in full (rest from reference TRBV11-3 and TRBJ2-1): EAGVVQSPRYKIIEKKQPVAFWCNPISGHNTLYWYLQNLGQGPELLIRYENEEAVDDSQLPKDRFSAERLKGVDSTLKIQPAELGDSAVYLCASSLLSSGTNEQFFGPGTRLTVL.

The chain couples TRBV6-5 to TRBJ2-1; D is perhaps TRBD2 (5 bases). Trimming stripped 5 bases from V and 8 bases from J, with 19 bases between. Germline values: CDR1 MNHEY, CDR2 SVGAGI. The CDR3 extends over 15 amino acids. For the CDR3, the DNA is TGTGCCAGCAGTCTGGACTCCCCATCGGTCCATGAGCAGTTCTTC. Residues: CASSLDSPSVHEQFF.

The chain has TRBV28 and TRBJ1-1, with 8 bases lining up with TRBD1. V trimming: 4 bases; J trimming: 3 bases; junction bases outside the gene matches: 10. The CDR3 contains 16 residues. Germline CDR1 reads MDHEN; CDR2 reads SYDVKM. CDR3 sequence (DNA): TGTGCCAGCAGTTACCTAGGACAGGGAGGGTACACTGAAGCTTTCTTT. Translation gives CASSYLGQGGYTEAFF.

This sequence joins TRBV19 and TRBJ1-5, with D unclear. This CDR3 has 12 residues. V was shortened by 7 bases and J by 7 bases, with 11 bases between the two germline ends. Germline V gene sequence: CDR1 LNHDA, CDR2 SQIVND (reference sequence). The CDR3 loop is CASKSGWQPQHF. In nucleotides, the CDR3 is TGTGCCAGTAAATCAGGTTGGCAGCCCCAGCATTTT.

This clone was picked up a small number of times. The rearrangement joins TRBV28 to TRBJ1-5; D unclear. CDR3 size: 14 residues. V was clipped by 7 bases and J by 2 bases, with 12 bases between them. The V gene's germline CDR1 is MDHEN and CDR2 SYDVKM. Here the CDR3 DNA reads TGTGCCAGCACTCGGGTCGGGGGCAATCAGCCCCAGCATTTT. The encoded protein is CASTRVGGNQPQHF.

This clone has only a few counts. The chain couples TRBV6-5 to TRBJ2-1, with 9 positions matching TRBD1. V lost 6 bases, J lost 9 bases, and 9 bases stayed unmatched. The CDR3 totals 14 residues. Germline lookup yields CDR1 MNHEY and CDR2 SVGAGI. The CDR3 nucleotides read TGTGCCAGCAGATCCGGGACAGGGTACGGTGAGCAGTTCTTC. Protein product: CASRSGTGYGEQFF.

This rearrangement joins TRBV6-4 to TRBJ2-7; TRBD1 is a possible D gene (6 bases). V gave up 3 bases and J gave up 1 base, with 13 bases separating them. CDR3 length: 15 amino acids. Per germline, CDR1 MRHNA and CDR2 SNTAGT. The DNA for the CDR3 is TGTGCCAGCAGTGAGAGGGGGAAGGAGTCCTACGAGCAGTACTTC. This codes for CASSERGKESYEQYF.